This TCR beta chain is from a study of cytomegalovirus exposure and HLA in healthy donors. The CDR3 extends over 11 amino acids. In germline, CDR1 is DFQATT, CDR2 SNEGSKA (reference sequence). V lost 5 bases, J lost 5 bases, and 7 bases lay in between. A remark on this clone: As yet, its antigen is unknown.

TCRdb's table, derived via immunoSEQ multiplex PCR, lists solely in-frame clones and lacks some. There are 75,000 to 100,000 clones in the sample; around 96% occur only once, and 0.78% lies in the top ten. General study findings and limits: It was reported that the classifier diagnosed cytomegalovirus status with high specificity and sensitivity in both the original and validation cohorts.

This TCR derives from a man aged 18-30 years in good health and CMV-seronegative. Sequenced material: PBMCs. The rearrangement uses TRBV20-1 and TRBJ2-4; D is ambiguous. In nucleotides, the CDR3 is TGCAGTGCTCGGCTAGAAAACATTCAGTACTTC. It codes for CSARLENIQYF.